This T cell receptor (beta chain) was documented in a study of blood T cell dynamics during melanoma immunotherapy. Study-level background: Standard first-line treatment here was pembrolizumab or nivolumab plus ipilimumab in metastatic melanoma.

Generated by immunoSEQ multiplex PCR, the TCRdb table keeps only in-frame clones and is missing some. The sample yields some 14,000 clones, 92% seen once. Time point noted: week 3, after first cycle of checkpoint inhibitor. At 12 weeks after first infusion, RECIST 1.1 defined response for most patients. Patients had no prior systemic cancer treatment, immunosuppressants or other active cancers. The V gene's germline CDR1 is SNHLY and CDR2 FYNNEI. The CDR3 totals 15 residues. J was trimmed by 7 bases and V by 6 bases; bases with no gene match: 10. The receptor's source is a human donor with melanoma. This chain joins TRBV2 and TRBJ1-5, with 9 bases identical to TRBD1. The sequenced sample was blood, obtained from a patient treated with checkpoint blockade. CDR3 DNA: TGTGCCAGCAGCTACGGGACAGGGTTACAGCAGCCCCAGCATTTT. Its translation: CASSYGTGLQQPQHF.